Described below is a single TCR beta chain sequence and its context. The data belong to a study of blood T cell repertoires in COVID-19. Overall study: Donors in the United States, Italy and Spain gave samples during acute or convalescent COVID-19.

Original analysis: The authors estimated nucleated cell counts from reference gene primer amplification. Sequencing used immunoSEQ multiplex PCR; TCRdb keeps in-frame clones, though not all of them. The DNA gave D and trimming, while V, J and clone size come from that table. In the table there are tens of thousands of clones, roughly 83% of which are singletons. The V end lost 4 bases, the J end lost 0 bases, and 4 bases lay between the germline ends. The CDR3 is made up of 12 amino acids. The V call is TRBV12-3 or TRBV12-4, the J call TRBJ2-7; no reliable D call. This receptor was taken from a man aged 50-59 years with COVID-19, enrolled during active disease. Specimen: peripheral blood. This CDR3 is CASSSSSYEQYF. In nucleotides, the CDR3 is TGTGCCAGCAGTTCGAGCTCCTACGAGCAGTACTTC.